This T cell receptor (beta chain) comes out of a study of blood T cell repertoires in COVID-19. Study details: PBMCs, B-cell-depleted T cells, or T cells were the source of the cDNA or gDNA that made up the material.

The sample holds one count of this clone. Clones were read by immunoSEQ multiplex PCR, and TCRdb kept only the in-frame ones, dropping some. The data contain some 50,000 clones, under 85% of them singletons. Germline CDR1 SEHNR, CDR2 FQNEAQ (reference sequence). The ends lost 2 bases at V and 4 bases at J; junction bases unmatched: 9. CDR3 length equals 17 residues. The clonotype was recovered from a human donor in a cohort sampled during active COVID-19. The rearrangement joins TRBV7-9 to TRBJ1-4, with 8 positions matching TRBD1. The specimen was peripheral blood. The CDR3 protein is CASSLPALGQDNEKLFF. Written as DNA, the CDR3 is TGTGCCAGCAGCTTACCGGCACTGGGACAGGATAATGAAAAACTGTTTTTT.